This record looks at one TCR beta chain sequence and its context. Its specificity is not known. The source of the sample is a study of Tregs in tolerant kidney transplant recipients. Points from the study as a whole: In tolerant patients, donor-specific Tregs outgrew total Tregs, suggesting antigen-driven expansion.

TCRdb keeps only in-frame clones here, not all; method: immunoSEQ multiplex PCR. The table includes 100,000 to 130,000 clones, 90% detected once. Trimming pared 6 bases from V and 2 bases from J, leaving 8 bases between. This CDR3 region has 13 residues. CDR1 and CDR2 from the germline V gene are LNHDA and SQIVND (reference sequence). The clonotype was recovered from a human donor who received a combined kidney and bone marrow transplant. This sample comprised CD4+ T cells from blood, obtained before the transplant. The chain is built from TRBV19 and TRBJ1-5; D might be TRBD1 (6 bases). The CDR3 loop reads CASSHRGNQPQHF. The CDR3 region has the DNA TGTGCCAGTAGCCACAGGGGCAATCAGCCCCAGCATTTT.